The 3 T cell receptor beta chains below were found in one sample sequenced in a study of T cells after yellow fever vaccination. A single record per CDR3 protein comes from TCRdb applying MiXCR to the 5' RACE reads. The sample carries 400,000 or so distinct CDR3 sequences, around 19% recorded once. The sample here was PBMCs, taken before the yellow fever booster vaccination. The receptors come from a man aged 18 to 30 who received the YFV17D yellow fever vaccine.

This clonotype showed up just a few times. CDR3 amino acids: CASKAYAEVETQYF. The DNA of the CDR3 is TGTGCCAGCAAAGCTTATGCAGAAGTGGAGACCCAGTACTTC. This chain joins TRBV7-6 and TRBJ2-5; no firm D call. The germline V gene encodes CDR1 SGHVS and CDR2 FNYEAQ. Trimming took off 7 bases at V and 5 bases at J, with 17 bases between the two ends. The CDR3 is made up of 14 amino acids.

This clonotype was recorded at least ten times. This rearrangement joins TRBV6-5 to TRBJ1-1, with TRBD1 identical over 8 bases. Germline V CDR1 and CDR2: MNHEY, SVGAGI. V lost 2 bases and J lost 1; bases outside the gene matches: 3. This CDR3 is 15 amino acids long. The CDR3 here is CASSYTGQGNTEAFF. The CDR3 DNA reads as TGTGCCAGCAGTTACACCGGACAGGGGAACACTGAAGCTTTCTTT.

This clonotype was detected only a few times. The chain is built from TRBV7-9 and TRBJ2-3, with unresolved D. Trimming shortened V by 5 bases and J by 2 bases, and 20 bases separated the two germline ends. Germline-derived CDR1 and CDR2 are SEHNR and FQNEAQ (reference sequence). The CDR3 loop spans 17 amino acids. This CDR3 reads CASSPRGRKPHTDTQYF. CDR3 in DNA: TGTGCCAGCAGCCCCCGAGGTAGGAAGCCCCACACAGATACGCAGTATTTT.